This T cell receptor beta chain originates from a study of T cell responses to AZD1222 COVID-19 vaccine. The V gene lost 2 bases and the J gene lost 5 bases, with 12 bases spanning the gap. Germline lookup yields CDR1 KGHSH and CDR2 LQKENI. The CDR3 has 14 amino acids. Some clones are missing from TCRdb's copy, which holds only in-frame ones; the method was immunoSEQ multiplex PCR. The table includes some 120,000 clones, about 90% detected once. Study results and caveats: Vaccine-associated CD4 TCRs spanned spike, dominant at 160-218 and 743-854.

Concerning this clone itself: Its target is unknown.

This TCR was sampled from an adult who received the AZD1222 COVID-19 vaccine. The chain joins TRBV18 to TRBJ1-2; D unclear. Source: peripheral blood, taken 28 days after the second AZD1222 dose. The CDR3 is CASSPRTGSYGYTF. CDR3 DNA: TGTGCCAGCTCACCAAGGACGGGCAGTTATGGCTACACCTTC. The full variable domain, rest sourced from reference TRBV18 and TRBJ1-2, is NAGVMQNPRHLVRRRGQEARLRCSPMKGHSHVYWYRQLPEEGLKFMVYLQKENIIDESGMPKERFSAEFPKEGPSILRIQQVVRGDSAAYFCASSPRTGSYGYTFGSGTRLTVV.